This T cell receptor (beta chain) was found in a study of blood T cell repertoires in COVID-19. As originally analysed: Amplification of reference gene primers provided the estimated nucleated cell counts. Here immunoSEQ multiplex PCR was the method, and the copy in TCRdb shows in-frame clones only, minus some. That table supplies the V and J calls and clone size; D and trimming were determined from the DNA. The data contain some 300,000 clones, about 89% of them seen just once; the ten biggest clones take up around a tenth. After removal of 1 base from V and 10 bases from J, the junction contained 5 bases not matched to a gene. This CDR3 is built from 13 residues. Germline assignment: CDR1 LGHDT and CDR2 YNNKEL (reference sequence). The study drew participants aged about 18 to 90 years from some 25 US areas. Recovered status in Cohort 3 required two negative PCRs, clearance, or symptom resolution.

The chain recombines TRBV3-1 (or the pseudogene TRBV3-2) with TRBJ2-3, with TRBD2 matching 7 bases. The origin of this receptor is a woman aged 40 to 50 who had recovered from COVID-19. Sequencing was done on a sample of PBMCs or T cells enriched from blood (not recorded which). CDR3: CASSQAVGGAQYF. The CDR3 region has the DNA TGTGCCAGCAGCCAAGCTGTGGGGGGGGCGCAGTATTTT.